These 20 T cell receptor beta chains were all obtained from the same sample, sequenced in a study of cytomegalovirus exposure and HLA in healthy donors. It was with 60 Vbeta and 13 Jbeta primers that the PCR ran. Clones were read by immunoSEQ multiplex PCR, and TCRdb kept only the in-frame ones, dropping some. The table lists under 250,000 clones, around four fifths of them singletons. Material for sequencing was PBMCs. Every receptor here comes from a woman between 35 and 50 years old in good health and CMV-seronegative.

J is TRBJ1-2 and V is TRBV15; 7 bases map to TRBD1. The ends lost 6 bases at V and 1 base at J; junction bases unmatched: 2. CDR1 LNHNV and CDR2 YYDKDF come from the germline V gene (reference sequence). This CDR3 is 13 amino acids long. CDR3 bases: TGTGCCACCAGATGGGACAGTAACTATGGCTACACCTTC. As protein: CATRWDSNYGYTF.

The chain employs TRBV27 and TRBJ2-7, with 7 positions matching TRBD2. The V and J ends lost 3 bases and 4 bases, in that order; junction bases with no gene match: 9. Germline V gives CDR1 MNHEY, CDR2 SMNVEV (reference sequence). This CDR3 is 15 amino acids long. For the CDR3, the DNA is TGTGCCAGCAGTTTGGGGGAGGGCTCTCTTTACGAGCAGTACTTC. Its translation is CASSLGEGSLYEQYF.

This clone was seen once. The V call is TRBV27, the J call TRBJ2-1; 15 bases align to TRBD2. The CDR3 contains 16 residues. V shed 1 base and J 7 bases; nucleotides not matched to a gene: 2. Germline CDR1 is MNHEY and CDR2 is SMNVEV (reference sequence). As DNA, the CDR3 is TGTGCCAGCAGTTTATATGGGACTAGCGGGAGGAATGAGCAGTTCTTC. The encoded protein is CASSLYGTSGRNEQFF.

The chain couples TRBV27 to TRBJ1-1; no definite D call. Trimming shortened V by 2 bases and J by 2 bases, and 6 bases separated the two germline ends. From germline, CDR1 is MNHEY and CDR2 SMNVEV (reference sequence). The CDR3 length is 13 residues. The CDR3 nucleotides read TGTGCCAGCAGTTTAACTGCCAACACTGAAGCTTTCTTT. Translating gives CASSLTANTEAFF.

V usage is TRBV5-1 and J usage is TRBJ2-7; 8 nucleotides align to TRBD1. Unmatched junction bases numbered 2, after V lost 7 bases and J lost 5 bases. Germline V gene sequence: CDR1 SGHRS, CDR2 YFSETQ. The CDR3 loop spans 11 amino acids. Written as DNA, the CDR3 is TGCGCCAGCCGGACAGGGAACGAGCAGTACTTC. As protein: CASRTGNEQYF. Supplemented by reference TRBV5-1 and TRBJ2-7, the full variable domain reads KAGVTQTPRYLIKTRGQQVTLSCSPISGHRSVSWYQQTPGQGLQFLFEYFSETQRNKGNFPGRFSGRQFSNSRSEMNVSTLELGDSALYLCASRTGNEQYFGPGTRLTVT.

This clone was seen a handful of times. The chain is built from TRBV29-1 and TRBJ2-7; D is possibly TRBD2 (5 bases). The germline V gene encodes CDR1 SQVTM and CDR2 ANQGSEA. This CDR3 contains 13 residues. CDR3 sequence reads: CAGGGGSSYEQYF. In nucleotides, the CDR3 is TGCGCAGGCGGAGGAGGAAGTTCCTACGAGCAGTACTTC.

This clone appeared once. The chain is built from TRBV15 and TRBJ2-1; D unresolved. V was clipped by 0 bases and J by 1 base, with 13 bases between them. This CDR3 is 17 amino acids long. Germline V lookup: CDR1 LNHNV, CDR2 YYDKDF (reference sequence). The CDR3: CATSRDPPMRSYNEQFF. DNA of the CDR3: TGTGCCACCAGCAGAGATCCCCCCATGAGGTCCTACAATGAGCAGTTCTTC. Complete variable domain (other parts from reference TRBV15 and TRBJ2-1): DAMVIQNPRYQVTQFGKPVTLSCSQTLNHNVMYWYQQKSSQAPKLLFHYYDKDFNNEADTPDNFQSRRPNTSFCFLDIRSPGLGDTAMYLCATSRDPPMRSYNEQFFGPGTRLTVL.

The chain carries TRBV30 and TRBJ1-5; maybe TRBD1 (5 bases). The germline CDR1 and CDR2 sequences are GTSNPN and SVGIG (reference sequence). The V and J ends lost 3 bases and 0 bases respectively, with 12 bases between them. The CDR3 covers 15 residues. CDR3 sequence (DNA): TGTGCCTGGAGCAGGGAGGGCCTTAGCAATCAGCCCCAGCATTTT. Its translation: CAWSREGLSNQPQHF.

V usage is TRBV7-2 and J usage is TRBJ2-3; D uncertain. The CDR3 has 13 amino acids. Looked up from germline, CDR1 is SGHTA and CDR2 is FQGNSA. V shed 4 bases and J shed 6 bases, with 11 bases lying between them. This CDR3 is CASSSSLGDTQYF. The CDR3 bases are TGTGCCAGCAGCTCCTCCCTCGGGGATACGCAGTATTTT.

The DNA of the CDR3 is TGCGCCAGCACGCTTGGAGGGAACTCTGGAAACACCATATATTTT. Translation: CASTLGGNSGNTIYF. The V call is TRBV5-1, the J call TRBJ1-3; D remains ambiguous. Germline V CDR1 and CDR2: SGHRS, YFSETQ. Trimming cost V 6 bases and J 0 bases, with 13 bases left between them. The CDR3 totals 15 residues.

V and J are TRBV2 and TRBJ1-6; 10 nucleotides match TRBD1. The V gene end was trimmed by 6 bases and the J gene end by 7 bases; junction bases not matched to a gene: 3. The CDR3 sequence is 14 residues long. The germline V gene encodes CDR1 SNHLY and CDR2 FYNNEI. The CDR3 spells CASRGQGQNSPLHF. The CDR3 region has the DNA TGTGCCAGCAGGGGACAGGGGCAGAATTCACCCCTCCACTTT.

CDR3 in amino acids: CASSVGQGEGYTF. Here the CDR3 DNA reads TGTGCCAGCAGCGTTGGACAGGGGGAAGGCTACACCTTC. This rearrangement joins TRBV9 to TRBJ1-2, with 10 bases matching TRBD1. The length of the CDR3 is 13 residues. After removal of 2 bases from V and 8 bases from J, the junction contained 3 bases not matched to a gene. Germline CDR1 SGDLS, CDR2 YYNGEE.

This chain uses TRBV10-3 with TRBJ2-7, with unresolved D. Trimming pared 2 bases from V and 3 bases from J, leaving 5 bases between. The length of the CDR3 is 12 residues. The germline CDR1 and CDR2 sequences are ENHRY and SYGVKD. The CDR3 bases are TGTGCCATCAGTGAGCGGAGCTACGAGCAGTACTTC. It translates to CAISERSYEQYF.

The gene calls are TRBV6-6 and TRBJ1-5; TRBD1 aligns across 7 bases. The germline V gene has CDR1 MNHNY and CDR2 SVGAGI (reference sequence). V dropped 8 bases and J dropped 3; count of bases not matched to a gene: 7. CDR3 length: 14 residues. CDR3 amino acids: CASYRGGVNQPQHF. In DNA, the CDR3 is TGTGCCAGCTACAGGGGAGGTGTCAATCAGCCCCAGCATTTT.

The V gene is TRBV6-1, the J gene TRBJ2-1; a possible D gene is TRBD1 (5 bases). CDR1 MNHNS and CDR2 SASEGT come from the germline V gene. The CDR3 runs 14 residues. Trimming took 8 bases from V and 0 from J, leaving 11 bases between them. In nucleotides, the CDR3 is TGTGCCAGCGAGCTAGGGGACTCCTACAATGAGCAGTTCTTC. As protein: CASELGDSYNEQFF.

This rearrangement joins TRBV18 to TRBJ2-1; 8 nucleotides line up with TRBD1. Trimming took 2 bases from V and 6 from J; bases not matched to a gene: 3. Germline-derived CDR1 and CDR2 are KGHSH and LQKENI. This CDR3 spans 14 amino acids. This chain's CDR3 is CASSPGQGGNEQFF. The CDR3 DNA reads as TGTGCCAGCTCACCAGGACAGGGTGGCAATGAGCAGTTCTTC.

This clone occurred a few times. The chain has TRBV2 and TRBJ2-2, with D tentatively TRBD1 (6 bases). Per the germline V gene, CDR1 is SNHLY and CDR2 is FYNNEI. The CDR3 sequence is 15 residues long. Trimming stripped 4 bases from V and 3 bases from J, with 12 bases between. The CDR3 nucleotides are TGTGCCAGCAGTGTCCAGGGGTGGGACACCGGGGAGCTGTTTTTT. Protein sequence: CASSVQGWDTGELFF.

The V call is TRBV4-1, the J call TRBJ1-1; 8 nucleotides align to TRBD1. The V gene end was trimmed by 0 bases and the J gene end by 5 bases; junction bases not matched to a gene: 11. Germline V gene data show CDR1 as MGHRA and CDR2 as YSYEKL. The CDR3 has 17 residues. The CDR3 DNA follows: TGCGCCAGCAGCCAAGAGAGTACAGGGGGAGGTAGGACTGAAGCTTTCTTT. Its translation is CASSQESTGGGRTEAFF.

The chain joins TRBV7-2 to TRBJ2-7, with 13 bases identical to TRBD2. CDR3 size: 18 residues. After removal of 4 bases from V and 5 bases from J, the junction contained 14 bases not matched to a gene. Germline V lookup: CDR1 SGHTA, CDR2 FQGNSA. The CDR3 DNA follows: TGTGCCAGCAGCTCGTTACTAGCGGGAGGGCCAACTCGGGACGAGCAGTACTTC. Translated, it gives CASSSLLAGGPTRDEQYF.

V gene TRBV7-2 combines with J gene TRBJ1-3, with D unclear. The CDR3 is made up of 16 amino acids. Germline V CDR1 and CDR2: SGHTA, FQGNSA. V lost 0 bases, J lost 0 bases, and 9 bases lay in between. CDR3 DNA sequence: TGTGCCAGCAGCTTAGCGATAAGGAGCTCTGGAAACACCATATATTTT. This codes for CASSLAIRSSGNTIYF. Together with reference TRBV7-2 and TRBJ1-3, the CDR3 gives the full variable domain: GAGVSQSPSNKVTEKGKDVELRCDPISGHTALYWYRQSLGQGLEFLIYFQGNSAPDKSGLPSDRFSAERTGGSVSTLTIQRTQQEDSAVYLCASSLAIRSSGNTIYFGEGSWLTVV.